The 2 T cell receptor beta chains below come from one sample, sequenced in a study of CD8 T cells in ankylosing spondylitis. Broader study findings: Apparently characteristic of ankylosing spondylitis blood was a TCR beta motif (eight highly homologous variants).

Their antigen targets remain unknown. MiXCR, run by TCRdb on the 5' RACE reads, gives a single entry per CDR3 protein. The sample comprises roughly 470,000 distinct CDR3 sequences, more than 25% of which are singletons, and 0.85% to 1% rests with the top ten. The sample taken for sequencing was blood, either unsorted or a sorted T cell fraction (not recorded which). The receptors derive from a male donor with ankylosing spondylitis.

This chain uses TRBV14 with TRBJ2-1; 7 positions agree with TRBD2. After removal of 2 bases from V and 9 bases from J, the junction contained 7 bases not matched to a gene. The V gene's germline CDR1 is SGHDN and CDR2 FVKESK. The CDR3 totals 14 residues. The CDR3 DNA is TGTGCCAGCAGCCAATGGCGGGAGTTGGGTGAGCAGTTCTTC. This sequence encodes CASSQWRELGEQFF.

This clonotype has more than one count but fewer than ten. This chain joins TRBV5-1 and TRBJ2-5, with a weak D call TRBD1 (5 bases). This CDR3 comprises 13 residues. Trimming removed 6 bases from V and 4 bases from J, with 13 bases in between. CDR1 is SGHRS and CDR2 is YFSETQ in the germline V gene. Here the CDR3 reads CASKRGVGETQYF. CDR3 DNA: TGCGCCAGCAAAAGGGGTGTCGGAGAGACCCAGTACTTC. The full variable domain, with the rest looked up from reference TRBV5-1 and TRBJ2-5, is KAGVTQTPRYLIKTRGQQVTLSCSPISGHRSVSWYQQTPGQGLQFLFEYFSETQRNKGNFPGRFSGRQFSNSRSEMNVSTLELGDSALYLCASKRGVGETQYFGPGTRLLVL.